One and the same sample provided the 13 T cell receptor beta chains below, sequenced in a study of T cells after yellow fever vaccination. TCRdb redid the calling of the 5' RACE reads with MiXCR, one entry per CDR3 protein. The profile shows some 100,000 distinct CDR3 sequences, approximately 9% of them singletons. The sequencing here drew on CD8+ T cells not binding an NS4B(214-222) dextramer, sorted from PBMCs, taken around 15 days after the first yellow fever vaccination. The source is a man between 18 and 35 years old who received the YFV17D yellow fever vaccine.

This clonotype was seen a few times. This chain connects TRBV14 to TRBJ2-5; 7 bases line up with TRBD1. Germline CDR1 is SGHDN and CDR2 is FVKESK. The CDR3 is 15 residues long. After removal of 0 bases from V and 1 base from J, the junction contained 2 bases not matched to a gene. Written as DNA, the CDR3 is TGTGCCAGCAGCCAAGAAAGGACAGGCCAAGAGACCCAGTACTTC. It specifies CASSQERTGQETQYF.

The table lists this clonotype with a few counts. The chain recombines TRBV3-1 with TRBJ2-1; 11 bases match TRBD2. CDR1 is LGHDT and CDR2 is YNNKEL in the germline V gene (reference sequence). There are 16 residues in the CDR3. V gave up 3 bases and J gave up 8 bases; unmatched junction bases: 9. The CDR3 protein is CASSQTSGEAGYEQFF. In DNA, the CDR3 is TGTGCCAGCAGCCAGACTAGCGGGGAGGCCGGGTATGAGCAGTTCTTC.

This clonotype was seen a few times. The chain recombines TRBV7-8 with TRBJ1-5; maybe TRBD1 (6 bases). Per the germline V gene, CDR1 is SGHVS and CDR2 is FQNEAQ. The CDR3 extends over 13 amino acids. Trimming removed 8 bases from V and 0 bases from J, with 8 bases in between. The CDR3 nucleotides read TGTGCCAGCTCCAGGGGTAGCAATCAGCCCCAGCATTTT. Translated, it gives CASSRGSNQPQHF.

In DNA form, the CDR3 reads TGCGCCAGCAGCCTTCGTAGTATTGGTCGGCGCACAGATACGCAGTATTTT. Translated, it gives CASSLRSIGRRTDTQYF. The chain links TRBV4-3 to TRBJ2-3; no definite D call. Germline V gene sequence: CDR1 LGHNA, CDR2 YSLEER. V dropped 4 bases and J dropped 1 base, with 18 bases sitting between them. CDR3 size: 17 residues.

V is TRBV7-9 and J is TRBJ2-4, with 10 bases identical to TRBD2. Trimming cost V 3 bases and J 0 bases; bases outside gene matches: 5. The CDR3 extends over 17 amino acids. CDR1 and CDR2 (germline): SEHNR, FQNEAQ (reference sequence). This CDR3 reads CASSLPLAGKAKNIQYF. Here the CDR3 DNA reads TGTGCCAGCAGCTTGCCACTAGCGGGGAAAGCCAAAAACATTCAGTACTTC. Full variable domain (remainder filled in from reference TRBV7-9 and TRBJ2-4): DTGVSQNPRHKITKRGQNVTFRCDPISEHNRLYWYRQTLGQGPEFLTYFQNEAQLEKSRLLSDRFSAERPKGSFSTLEIQRTEQGDSAMYLCASSLPLAGKAKNIQYFGAGTRLSVL.

This clonotype was picked up a small number of times. This chain links TRBV7-9 with TRBJ1-1; D unclear. The length of the CDR3 is 16 residues. Germline values: CDR1 SEHNR, CDR2 FQNEAQ (reference sequence). V was shortened by 4 bases and J by 5 bases, with 20 bases between the two germline ends. This CDR3 reads CASSSRRAGVRTEAFF. CDR3 nucleotide sequence: TGTGCCAGCAGCTCCCGGCGGGCTGGGGTGAGGACTGAAGCTTTCTTT.

V is TRBV4-1 and J is TRBJ2-3; D perhaps matches TRBD2 (6 bases). The CDR3 extends over 15 amino acids. V was shortened by 1 base and J by 0 bases, with 8 bases between the two germline ends. The germline V gene has CDR1 MGHRA and CDR2 YSYEKL. The CDR3 is CASSQVSGSTDTQYF. The CDR3 DNA is TGCGCCAGCAGCCAAGTGAGCGGGAGCACAGATACGCAGTATTTT.

This clonotype was seen only a few times. V usage is TRBV15 and J usage is TRBJ1-5; no definite D call. V was shortened by 0 bases and J by 1 base, with 7 bases between the two germline ends. The CDR3 totals 15 residues. Germline CDR1 is LNHNV and CDR2 is YYDKDF (reference sequence). CDR3 region: CATSRDRLSNQPQHF. The DNA of the CDR3 is TGTGCCACCAGCAGAGATAGACTGAGCAATCAGCCCCAGCATTTT.

This clonotype was seen repeatedly, ten times or more. This sequence joins TRBV12-3 or TRBV12-4 and TRBJ1-1, with 7 bases fitting TRBD1. This CDR3 comprises 13 residues. J was trimmed by 11 bases and V by 0 bases; bases with no gene match: 6. The DNA for the CDR3 is TGTGCCAGCAGTTTAGCGTACAGGGGCGAGGCTTTCTTT. Amino acid sequence: CASSLAYRGEAFF.

The chain joins TRBV12-3 or TRBV12-4 to TRBJ1-2; D gene unclear. V was pared by 1 base and J by 4 bases, with 16 bases between. The CDR3 has 16 residues. This CDR3 is CASSLGNSPVTYGYTF. The CDR3 region has the DNA TGTGCCAGCAGTTTAGGGAATTCCCCAGTGACCTATGGCTACACCTTC.

The chain links TRBV12-3 or TRBV12-4 to TRBJ2-3; 8 bases agree with TRBD2. The V and J ends lost 1 base and 4 bases, in that order; junction bases with no gene match: 4. The CDR3 is made up of 15 amino acids. The CDR3 DNA reads TGTGCCAGCAGTTTAGAGGGACTAGTATCAGATACGCAGTATTTT. Residues: CASSLEGLVSDTQYF.

The table lists this clonotype with a few counts. A read error may produce the germline difference seen at one junction end. The chain employs TRBV5-4 and TRBJ1-1; TRBD1 is a possible D gene (6 bases). Germline V gene lookup returns CDR1 SGHNT and CDR2 YYREEE (reference sequence). The CDR3 runs to 12 residues. CDR3 coding DNA: TGTGCCAGCAGCTTGGGCCTGGGAGAGGACAGATTT. Translation: CASSLGLGEDRF. Using reference TRBV5-4 and TRBJ1-1 for the parts outside the CDR3, the full variable domain is ETGVTQSPTHLIKTRGQQVTLRCSSQSGHNTVSWYQQALGQGPQFIFQYYREEENGRGNFPPRFSGLQFPNYSSELNVNALELDDSALYLCASSLGLGEDRFGQGTRLTVV.

This clonotype turned up a few times. The chain employs TRBV6-2 or TRBV6-3 and TRBJ1-1; maybe TRBD1 (5 bases). Germline V gives CDR1 MNHEY, CDR2 SVGEGT. Between the trimmed V and J ends, which lost 1 base and 5 bases, there was a span of 8 bases. This CDR3 contains 13 residues. The CDR3 reads CASSYYGGTEAFF. The DNA of the CDR3 is TGTGCCAGCAGTTACTACGGGGGAACTGAAGCTTTCTTT.